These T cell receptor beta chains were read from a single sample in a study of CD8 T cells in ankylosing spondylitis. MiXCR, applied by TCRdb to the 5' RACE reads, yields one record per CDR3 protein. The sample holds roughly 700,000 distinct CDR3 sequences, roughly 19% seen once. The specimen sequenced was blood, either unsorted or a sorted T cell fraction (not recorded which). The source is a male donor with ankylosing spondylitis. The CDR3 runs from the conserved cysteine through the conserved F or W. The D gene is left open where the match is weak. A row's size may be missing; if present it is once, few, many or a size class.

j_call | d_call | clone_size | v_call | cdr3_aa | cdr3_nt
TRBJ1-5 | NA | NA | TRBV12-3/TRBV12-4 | CASSLDLKGINQPQHF | TGTGCCAGCAGTTTAGATCTGAAAGGAATCAATCAGCCCCAGCATTTT
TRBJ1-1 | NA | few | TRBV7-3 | CASALGPNTEAFF | TGTGCCAGCGCCTTGGGCCCGAACACTGAAGCTTTCTTT
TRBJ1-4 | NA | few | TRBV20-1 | CSTRGQGLRGKLFF | TGCAGCACTCGTGGGCAGGGACTAAGGGGAAAACTGTTTTTT
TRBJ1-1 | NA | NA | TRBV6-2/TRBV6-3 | CASFSQGITEAFF | TGTGCCAGCTTTTCCCAAGGGATCACTGAAGCTTTCTTT
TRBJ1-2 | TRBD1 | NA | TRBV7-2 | CASSLVTGGDGYTF | TGTGCCAGCAGCTTAGTTACAGGGGGGGATGGCTACACCTTC
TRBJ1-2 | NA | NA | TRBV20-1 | CSARDSDDGYTF | TGCAGTGCTAGAGATTCGGACGATGGCTACACCTTC
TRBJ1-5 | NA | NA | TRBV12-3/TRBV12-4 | CASRPPGVSNQPQHF | TGTGCCAGTAGGCCCCCAGGGGTTAGCAATCAGCCCCAGCATTTT
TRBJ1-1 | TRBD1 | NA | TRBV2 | CASSERTGYTEAFF | TGTGCCAGCAGTGAGAGGACAGGGTACACTGAAGCTTTCTTT
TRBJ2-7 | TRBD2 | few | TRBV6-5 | CASSFAAGEAEQYF | TGTGCCAGCAGTTTCGCGGCGGGAGAGGCCGAGCAGTACTTC
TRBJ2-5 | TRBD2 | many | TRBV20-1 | CSAKRGRGGNQETQYF | TGCAGTGCTAAAAGGGGTCGCGGGGGGAACCAAGAGACCCAGTACTTC
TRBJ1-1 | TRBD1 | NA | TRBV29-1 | CSPRLGPGQGLTEAFF | TGCAGCCCTCGACTTGGACCGGGACAGGGTTTAACTGAAGCTTTCTTT
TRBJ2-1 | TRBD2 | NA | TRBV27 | CASSRPGLERNEQFF | TGTGCCAGCAGCCGCCCGGGACTAGAGAGGAATGAGCAGTTCTTC
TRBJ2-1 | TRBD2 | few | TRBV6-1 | CASSLLAARSSEQFF | TGTGCCAGCAGTCTTCTAGCGGCCCGTTCGAGTGAGCAGTTCTTC
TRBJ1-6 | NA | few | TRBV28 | CASSFGGSYNSPLHF | TGTGCCAGCAGTTTTGGCGGCTCCTATAATTCACCCCTCCACTTT
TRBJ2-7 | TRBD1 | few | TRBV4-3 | CASSWDRTYEQYF | TGCGCCAGCAGCTGGGACAGAACCTACGAGCAGTACTTC
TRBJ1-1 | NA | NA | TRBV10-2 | CASSEQGMNTEAFF | TGCGCCAGCAGTGAGCAGGGCATGAACACTGAAGCTTTCTTT
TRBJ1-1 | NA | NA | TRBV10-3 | CAISESTSSEAFF | TGTGCCATCAGTGAGTCGACTTCGAGTGAAGCTTTCTTT
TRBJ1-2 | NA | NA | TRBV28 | CASSLLLTGYGYTF | TGTGCCAGCAGTTTATTGCTGACAGGCTATGGCTACACCTTC
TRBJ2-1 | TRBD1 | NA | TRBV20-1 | CSAATGGKYNEQFF | TGCAGTGCAGCGACAGGGGGCAAGTACAATGAGCAGTTCTTC
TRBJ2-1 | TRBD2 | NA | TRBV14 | CASSQDTGLARNEQFF | TGTGCCAGCAGCCAAGATACTGGACTAGCGCGCAATGAGCAGTTCTTC
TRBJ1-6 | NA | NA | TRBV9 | CASSGTAGPSPLHF | TGTGCCAGCAGCGGAACCGCCGGACCATCACCCCTCCACTTT
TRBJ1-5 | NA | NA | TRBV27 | CASSTSLGFNQPQHF | TGTGCCAGCAGTACCTCGTTGGGGTTCAATCAGCCCCAGCATTTT
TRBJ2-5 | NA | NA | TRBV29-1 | CSVATSAGETQYF | TGCAGCGTGGCTACTAGTGCGGGAGAGACCCAGTACTTC
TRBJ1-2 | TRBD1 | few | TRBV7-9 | CASSSGQAANYGYTF | TGTGCCAGCAGCTCGGGACAGGCCGCTAACTATGGCTACACCTTC
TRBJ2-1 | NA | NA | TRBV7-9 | CASTIELTGEQFF | TGTGCCAGCACCATAGAGCTCACGGGTGAGCAGTTCTTC
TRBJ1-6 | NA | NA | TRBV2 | CASSEVGHKESSPLHF | TGTGCCAGCAGTGAAGTGGGACATAAGGAAAGTTCACCCCTCCACTTT
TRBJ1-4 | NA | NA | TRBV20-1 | CSARNPGTLGEKLFF | TGCAGTGCTAGAAACCCCGGGACCTTGGGGGAAAAACTGTTTTTT
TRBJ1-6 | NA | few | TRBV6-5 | CASSSGEWGKGSPLHF | TGTGCCAGCAGTTCAGGGGAATGGGGAAAGGGTTCACCCCTCCACTTT
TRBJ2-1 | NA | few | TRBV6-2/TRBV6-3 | CASSPLGAGYNEQFF | TGTGCCAGCAGCCCGCTAGGGGCTGGATACAATGAGCAGTTCTTC
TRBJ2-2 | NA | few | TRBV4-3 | CASSQDSRVTGELFF | TGCGCCAGCAGCCAAGATTCCCGGGTGACCGGGGAGCTGTTTTTT
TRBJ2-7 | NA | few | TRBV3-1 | CASSQGWSSYEQYF | TGTGCCAGCAGCCAAGGGTGGAGCTCCTACGAGCAGTACTTC
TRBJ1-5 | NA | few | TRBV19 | CASSIVGDQPQHF | TGTGCCAGTAGTATAGTGGGGGACCAGCCCCAGCATTTT
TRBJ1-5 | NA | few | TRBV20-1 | CSARAAGDYSNQPQHF | TGCAGTGCTAGAGCGGCAGGTGATTATAGCAATCAGCCCCAGCATTTT
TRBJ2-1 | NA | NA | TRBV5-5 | CASSLSSRGTDNEQFF | TGTGCCAGCAGCTTATCTTCACGCGGGACCGACAATGAGCAGTTCTTC
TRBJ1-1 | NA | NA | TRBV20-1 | CSAYTNTEAFF | TGCAGTGCTTACACGAACACTGAAGCTTTCTTT
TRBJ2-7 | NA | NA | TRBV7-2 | CASSLIGVGEQYF | TGTGCCAGCAGCTTAATTGGGGTGGGCGAGCAGTACTTC
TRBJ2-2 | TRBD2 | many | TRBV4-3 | CASSFSGNAGELFF | TGCGCCAGCAGCTTTAGCGGGAACGCCGGGGAGCTGTTTTTT
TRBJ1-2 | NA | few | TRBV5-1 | CASSLGTGLGYTF | TGCGCCAGCAGCTTGGGTACGGGGCTCGGCTACACCTTC
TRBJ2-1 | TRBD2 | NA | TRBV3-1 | CASSPLSGANNEQFF | TGTGCCAGCAGCCCCCTCAGCGGGGCGAACAATGAGCAGTTCTTC
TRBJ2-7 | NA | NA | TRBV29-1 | CSVGNRAYEQYF | TGCAGCGTAGGGAACAGGGCCTACGAGCAGTACTTC
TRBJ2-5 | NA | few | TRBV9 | CASSVVGGGEETQYF | TGTGCCAGCAGCGTAGTTGGAGGGGGGGAAGAGACCCAGTACTTC
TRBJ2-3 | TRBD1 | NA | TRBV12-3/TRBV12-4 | CASSSRTGTNTQYF | TGTGCCAGCAGTTCCAGGACAGGCACCAATACGCAGTATTTT
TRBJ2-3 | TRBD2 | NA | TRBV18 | CASSHLTSGGVDTQYF | TGTGCCAGCTCACACCTGACTAGCGGGGGAGTAGATACGCAGTATTTT
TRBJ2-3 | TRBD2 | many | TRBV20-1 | CSVTGGQQADTQYF | TGCAGTGTGACGGGAGGGCAACAAGCAGATACGCAGTATTTT
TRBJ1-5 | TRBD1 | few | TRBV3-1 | CASSQSDRALQSQHF | TGTGCCAGCAGCCAATCGGACAGGGCCCTCCAGTCCCAGCATTTT